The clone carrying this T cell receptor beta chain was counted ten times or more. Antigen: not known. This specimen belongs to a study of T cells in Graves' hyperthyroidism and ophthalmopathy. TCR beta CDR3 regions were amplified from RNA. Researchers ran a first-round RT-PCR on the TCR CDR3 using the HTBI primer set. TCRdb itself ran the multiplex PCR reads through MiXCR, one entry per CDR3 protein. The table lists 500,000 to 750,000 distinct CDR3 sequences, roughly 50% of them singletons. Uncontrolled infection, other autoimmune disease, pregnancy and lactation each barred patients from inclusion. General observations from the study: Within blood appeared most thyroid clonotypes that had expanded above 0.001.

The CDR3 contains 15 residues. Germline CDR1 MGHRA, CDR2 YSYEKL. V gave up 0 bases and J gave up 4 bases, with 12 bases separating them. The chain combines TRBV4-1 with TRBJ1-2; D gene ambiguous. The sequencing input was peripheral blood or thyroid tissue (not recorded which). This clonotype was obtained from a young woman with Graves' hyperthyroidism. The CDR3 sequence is CASSQDAGISYGYTF. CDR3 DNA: TGCGCCAGCAGCCAAGATGCGGGAATCTCCTATGGCTACACCTTC.